Following are 21 T cell receptor beta chains from one sample sequenced in a study of control samples from healthy donors and cancer patients. Clones were sequenced by immunoSEQ multiplex PCR, and TCRdb holds only the in-frame ones, with some missing. The sample records approximately 140,000 clones, roughly 92% being singletons. Sequenced material: blood. Receptor source: a man in his forties in good health.

The chain carries TRBV3-1 (or the pseudogene TRBV3-2) and TRBJ2-7, with D uncertain. The CDR3 runs to 13 residues. Trimming took off 1 base at V and 3 bases at J, with 7 bases between the two ends. CDR1 is LGHDT and CDR2 is YNNKEL in the germline V gene (reference sequence). The CDR3, as DNA: TGTGCCAGCAGCCAAGGTGTGATCTACGAGCAGTACTTC. Protein product: CASSQGVIYEQYF.

The chain uses TRBV11-2 and TRBJ2-1, with TRBD2 matching 15 bases. CDR1 and CDR2 from the germline V gene are SGHAT and FQNNGV. The CDR3 runs to 16 residues. V lost 5 bases to trimming and J lost 4 bases; unmatched junction nucleotides: 3. In DNA form, the CDR3 reads TGTGCCAGCAGCCGGACTAGCGGGGGGGTTTACAATGAGCAGTTCTTC. It encodes CASSRTSGGVYNEQFF.

V is TRBV2 and J is TRBJ2-5; tentative D call: TRBD1 (5 bases). V dropped 4 bases and J dropped 3 bases, with 9 bases sitting between them. The CDR3 runs 13 residues. Germline CDR1 and CDR2: SNHLY and FYNNEI. For the CDR3, the DNA is TGTGCCAGCAGTGTAAGGGGTGAAGAGACCCAGTACTTC. Translated: CASSVRGEETQYF.

V gene TRBV10-3 combines with J gene TRBJ1-1; 8 bases agree with TRBD1. Germline values: CDR1 ENHRY, CDR2 SYGVKD. After removal of 9 bases from V and 1 base from J, the junction contained 4 bases not matched to a gene. The CDR3 extends over 13 amino acids. CDR3 DNA sequence: TGTGCCATTTCAGGGGGCAAGAACACTGAAGCTTTCTTT. It is translated as CAISGGKNTEAFF.

The CDR3 bases are TGTGCCAGCAGCTTAGGTGTCAAAGAGACCCAGTACTTC. It encodes CASSLGVKETQYF. This chain uses TRBV7-9 with TRBJ2-5, with D hard to call. The CDR3 is 13 amino acids. The germline V and J ends were trimmed by 1 base and 3 bases, with 6 bases remaining between them. Germline V gives CDR1 SEHNR, CDR2 FQNEAQ (reference sequence).

The chain recombines TRBV7-9 with TRBJ1-3; 9 bases map to TRBD1. V lost 3 bases, J lost 0 bases, and 3 bases stayed unmatched. The germline V gene has CDR1 SEHNR and CDR2 FQNEAQ (reference sequence). The CDR3 contains 16 residues. The CDR3 DNA sequence: TGTGCCAGCAGCTTGGACAGGGGTTTCTCTGGAAACACCATATATTTT. Protein sequence: CASSLDRGFSGNTIYF.

The chain uses TRBV3-1 (or the pseudogene TRBV3-2) and TRBJ1-2; 7 bases fit TRBD1. With V trimmed by 4 bases and J by 4 bases, 6 bases remained unmatched. Germline V gene data show CDR1 as LGHDT and CDR2 as YNNKEL (reference sequence). The length of the CDR3 is 14 residues. CDR3 residues: CASSLRTGLYGYTF. CDR3 coding DNA: TGTGCCAGCAGCCTCCGGACAGGCCTCTATGGCTACACCTTC.

V is TRBV15 and J is TRBJ1-2; 8 nucleotides align to TRBD1. V shed 0 bases, J shed 8 bases, and the junction held 17 bases outside the gene matches. Germline V lookup: CDR1 LNHNV, CDR2 YYDKDF (reference sequence). The CDR3 runs 18 residues. This chain's CDR3 is CATSRDWDRTLRSRGYTF. CDR3 bases: TGTGCCACCAGCAGAGATTGGGACAGGACACTTAGGTCGAGGGGCTACACCTTC. The variable domain in full, completed from reference TRBV15 and TRBJ1-2, reads DAMVIQNPRYQVTQFGKPVTLSCSQTLNHNVMYWYQQKSSQAPKLLFHYYDKDFNNEADTPDNFQSRRPNTSFCFLDIRSPGLGDTAMYLCATSRDWDRTLRSRGYTFGSGTRLTVV.

This sequence joins TRBV28 and TRBJ2-7; D gene unclear. Germline-derived CDR1 and CDR2 are MDHEN and SYDVKM. V lost 6 bases to trimming and J lost 2 bases, with 8 bases between them. The CDR3 runs 12 residues. The CDR3 DNA sequence: TGTGCCAGCAGCTCCTCCCCCTACGAGCAGTACTTC. This gives the protein CASSSSPYEQYF.

The chain carries TRBV25-1 and TRBJ1-1; TRBD1 agrees at 9 bases. The germline CDR1 and CDR2 sequences are MGHDK and SYGVNS. This CDR3 has 15 residues. The J segment lost 4 bases and the V segment lost 2 bases, leaving 5 bases of the junction unmatched. CDR3 nucleotides: TGTGCCAGCAGTGAAACAGGGGGCGCCCCCACTGAAGCTTTCTTT. Its translation is CASSETGGAPTEAFF.

This chain connects TRBV5-1 to TRBJ2-3; 12 nucleotides align to TRBD2. With V trimmed by 2 bases and J by 3 bases, 7 bases remained unmatched. This CDR3 is 17 amino acids long. Germline V gives CDR1 SGHRS, CDR2 YFSETQ. In nucleotides, the CDR3 is TGCGCCAGCAGCTTATTACTAGCGGGGGGTTCGACAGATACGCAGTATTTT. This sequence encodes CASSLLLAGGSTDTQYF.

The chain has TRBV9 and TRBJ1-1; TRBD1 might be the D (6 bases). With 3 bases removed from V and 0 bases from J, the gap between germline ends came to 12 bases. CDR1 and CDR2 from the germline V gene are SGDLS and YYNGEE. The CDR3 consists of 15 residues. CDR3 sequence (DNA): TGTGCCAGCAGCGCTCAAACAGGGATGAACACTGAAGCTTTCTTT. Translating it yields CASSAQTGMNTEAFF.

The chain recombines TRBV20-1 with TRBJ1-1; 8 bases align to TRBD1. Germline loops: CDR1 DFQATT, CDR2 SNEGSKA (reference sequence). The CDR3 is made up of 11 amino acids. Germline trimming cut 7 bases from V and 5 bases from J; bases unmatched to any gene: 3. CDR3 DNA sequence: TGCAGTGTAGACAGGGGTACTGAAGCTTTCTTT. Translating it yields CSVDRGTEAFF.

The chain uses TRBV18 and TRBJ2-7, with D uncertain. CDR1 and CDR2 (germline): KGHSH, LQKENI. Trimming took 3 bases from V and 3 from J, leaving 12 bases between them. The CDR3 is 14 residues long. CDR3 sequence (DNA): TGTGCCAGCTCACCCTCGGACGGAGACTACGAGCAGTACTTC. It codes for CASSPSDGDYEQYF.

Comments on this clone: This sample also contains other DNA sequences that code for the same CDR3. The gene calls are TRBV3-1 (or the pseudogene TRBV3-2) and TRBJ1-1; D is unclear. This CDR3 has 13 residues. Trimming took 4 bases from V and 0 from J, leaving 6 bases between them. The V gene's germline CDR1 is LGHDT and CDR2 YNNKEL (reference sequence). In DNA form, the CDR3 reads TGTGCCAGCAGCCCTACAGTGAACACTGAAGCTTTCTTT. The encoded protein is CASSPTVNTEAFF.

J is TRBJ1-5 and V is TRBV5-6, with 8 bases identical to TRBD1. J lost 0 bases, V lost 0 bases, and 2 bases had no gene match. The CDR3 is made up of 16 amino acids. The germline gives CDR1 SGHDT, CDR2 YYEEEE. The CDR3 DNA is TGTGCCAGCAGCTTGGGACAGGGGCCTAGCAATCAGCCCCAGCATTTT. This codes for CASSLGQGPSNQPQHF.

This clone was observed once. This chain links TRBV3-1 (or the pseudogene TRBV3-2) with TRBJ2-3; unclear D gene. The CDR3 is 15 amino acids. Germline CDR1 and CDR2: LGHDT and YNNKEL (reference sequence). Trimming cost V 2 bases and J 1 base, with 10 bases left between them. CDR3 loop: CASSQQLRGTDTQYF. The CDR3 nucleotides are TGTGCCAGCAGCCAACAACTTCGGGGCACAGATACGCAGTATTTT.

This clone was counted a single time. V is TRBV7-2 and J is TRBJ2-1, with a tentative D call TRBD1 (6 bases). V was trimmed by 1 base and J by 3 bases, leaving 16 bases between them. Per germline, CDR1 SGHTA and CDR2 FQGNSA. This CDR3 contains 17 residues. CDR3 in amino acids: CASSLDNPGANYNEQFF. The CDR3 coding sequence is TGTGCCAGCAGCTTAGATAATCCAGGGGCCAACTACAATGAGCAGTTCTTC.

J is TRBJ2-2 and V is TRBV6-1; D gene uncertain. CDR3 length: 18 amino acids. V lost 2 bases and J 2 bases, leaving 18 bases between the germline ends. Germline V gives CDR1 MNHNS, CDR2 SASEGT. As DNA, the CDR3 is TGTGCCAGCAGTGAACGCCGGGTGGGCGGAGTTAACACCGGGGAGCTGTTTTTT. This sequence encodes CASSERRVGGVNTGELFF.

V gene TRBV7-9 combines with J gene TRBJ1-2; 9 bases fit TRBD1. The CDR3 totals 16 residues. Germline V gene sequence: CDR1 SEHNR, CDR2 FQNEAQ (reference sequence). With V trimmed by 1 base and J by 7 bases, 10 bases remained unmatched. Written as DNA, the CDR3 is TGTGCCAGCAGCTTAGAAGGGACAGGGAAGAGTCCTGGCTACACCTTC. It yields the protein CASSLEGTGKSPGYTF.

This chain links TRBV14 with TRBJ2-1; 8 nucleotides align to TRBD2. CDR1 is SGHDN and CDR2 is FVKESK in the germline V gene. The CDR3 is 14 amino acids. V was pared by 6 bases and J by 9 bases, with 10 bases of the junction left unmatched. The CDR3 reads CASRPGLEIGEQFF. The CDR3 DNA reads TGTGCCAGCAGACCGGGACTAGAAATTGGTGAGCAGTTCTTC.